This T cell receptor beta chain was obtained from a study of breast tumors, draining lymph nodes, adjacent tissues. TCRdb used MiXCR to reprocess the multiplex PCR reads, holding one entry per CDR3 protein. The sample lists about 66,000 distinct CDR3 sequences; less than 45% were seen once. Sample: breast tumor tissue. The sequence came from a female donor with breast cancer. Some clones in this sample may be carry-over from other donors' samples.

The DNA for the CDR3 is TGCAGCGTTGGCGGGAGTCCCTACGAGCAGTACTTC. Protein: CSVGGSPYEQYF. The chain combines TRBV29-1 with TRBJ2-7; TRBD2 matches at 7 bases. Trimming at V came to 4 bases and at J to 2 bases, leaving 2 bases not matched to a gene. The CDR3 length is 12 residues. Germline V gene sequence: CDR1 SQVTM, CDR2 ANQGSEA.